The text below deals with one TCR beta chain. The target antigen is unknown. The sample originates from a study of cytomegalovirus exposure and HLA in healthy donors. It was healthy bone marrow donors who served as donors. The primer mix had 60 Vbeta and 13 Jbeta primers. Only in-frame clones appear in the TCRdb table, and some are missing; sequencing was by immunoSEQ multiplex PCR. The sample holds approximately 190,000 clones; around four fifths are singletons and the top ten take about 2.6%. The study, taken as a whole, reports: Further analysis, carried out later, found HLA-associated TCR beta chains more clonally expanded than equally common other chains. Segments of the TCR beta V type were, in most cases, productive about 87% or about 30% of the time in an earlier analysis. A few of the chains that were CMV-associated were confirmed in vitro to be specific for CMV antigens.

Germline V gene lookup returns CDR1 SGHTA and CDR2 FQGTGA. CDR3 length: 15 amino acids. This TCR was sampled from a woman in her fifties or sixties in good health and CMV-seropositive. The V gene is TRBV7-3, the J gene TRBJ2-5; D remains unclear. The DNA end is a closer match to TRBJ2-7, so the J assignment may be wrong. The material sequenced was PBMCs. This CDR3 reads CASSLTGSHLSEQYF. The CDR3 DNA is TGTGCCAGCAGCTTAACCGGGTCCCATCTCTCCGAGCAGTACTTC.